This T cell receptor beta chain was retrieved from a study of identifying expanded T cells in peripheral blood. The CDR3 contains 16 residues. Germline V lookup: CDR1 LNHDA, CDR2 SQIVND (reference sequence). V was clipped by 7 bases and J by 1 base, with 19 bases between them. A word on this clone: What it recognizes is unknown.

Study results and caveats: Variance in clone template counts between approximately two-week samples significantly increased with total template count across all healthy donors. Technical replicates showed roughly 1.2 changed clones; around 2 weeks 15 to 20; four weeks 19.

The repertoire was sequenced with immunoSEQ multiplex PCR; TCRdb's copy has only in-frame clones and lacks some. The top ten clones hold 7% to 10% of a sample with about 130,000 clones, 80% to 90% of them seen once. No infections or other immune events were documented during collection. Sequencing input: blood. The chain recombines TRBV19 with TRBJ1-1; D is unresolved. The TCR sequence derives from a person between 18 and 75 years old in good health. CDR3: CASTPGIWTGNTEAFF. The CDR3 DNA reads as TGTGCCAGTACCCCTGGAATTTGGACGGGGAACACTGAAGCTTTCTTT. The variable domain in full, with the rest retrieved from reference TRBV19 and TRBJ1-1, is DGGITQSPKYLFRKEGQNVTLSCEQNLNHDAMYWYRQDPGQGLRLIYYSQIVNDFQKGDIAEGYSVSREKKESFPLTVTSAQKNPTAFYLCASTPGIWTGNTEAFFGQGTRLTVV.